A single sample is the source of the 22 T cell receptor beta chains below, sequenced in a study of cytomegalovirus exposure and HLA in healthy donors. Libraries were prepared by immunoSEQ multiplex PCR; TCRdb keeps only in-frame clonotypes and omits some of them. The sample shows about 40,000 clones, roughly 93% of them seen only once. Material: PBMCs. The receptor set was obtained from a woman younger than 30 in good health and CMV-seronegative.

The chain joins TRBV28 to TRBJ1-5; no reliable D call. CDR1 and CDR2 (germline): MDHEN, SYDVKM. CDR3 length equals 16 residues. V shed 5 bases and J shed 4 bases, with 18 bases lying between them. The CDR3, as DNA: TGTGCCAGCAGTCCCACTTTTGGAGGAAATAATCAGCCCCAGCATTTT. This translates into CASSPTFGGNNQPQHF.

This sequence joins TRBV28 and TRBJ2-3, with a possible D match to TRBD2 (6 bases). This CDR3 has 14 residues. The germline V gene has CDR1 MDHEN and CDR2 SYDVKM. Trimming cost V 1 base and J 5 bases, with 10 bases left between them. The CDR3 is CASSLLGGIDTQYF. Written as DNA, the CDR3 is TGTGCCAGCAGTTTATTAGGCGGGATAGATACGCAGTATTTT.

The chain has TRBV7-6 and TRBJ2-7; TRBD2 matches at 8 bases. Germline CDR1 is SGHVS and CDR2 is FNYEAQ. Trimming removed 5 bases from V and 0 bases from J; junction bases left unmatched: 6. The CDR3 totals 15 residues. The CDR3 DNA reads as TGTGCCAGCAGCCCAACCGGGACTAGCTCCTACGAGCAGTACTTC. It specifies CASSPTGTSSYEQYF.

This clone occurred once. This chain connects TRBV5-1 to TRBJ2-5; D remains ambiguous. Between the trimmed V and J ends, which lost 4 bases and 2 bases, there was a span of 9 bases. The germline gives CDR1 SGHRS, CDR2 YFSETQ. The CDR3 consists of 13 residues. CDR3 region: CASSIQAQETQYF. As DNA, the CDR3 is TGCGCCAGCAGCATTCAGGCTCAAGAGACCCAGTACTTC.

This rearrangement joins TRBV28 to TRBJ2-2; TRBD1 aligns across 11 bases. V dropped 5 bases and J dropped 3; count of bases not matched to a gene: 11. This CDR3 is built from 18 residues. The V gene's germline CDR1 is MDHEN and CDR2 SYDVKM. The CDR3: CASSPSVGQGADTGELFF. The CDR3 nucleotides are TGTGCCAGCAGTCCGTCTGTCGGACAGGGGGCAGACACCGGGGAGCTGTTTTTT.

V usage is TRBV6-1 and J usage is TRBJ1-2; TRBD1 might be the D (6 bases). The CDR3 runs to 17 residues. Germline V CDR1 and CDR2: MNHNS, SASEGT. V gave up 0 bases and J gave up 5 bases, with 19 bases separating them. CDR3 DNA sequence: TGTGCCAGCAGTGAAGCGCATGGCGGGGGCTCGTGGTATGGCTACACCTTC. Its translation is CASSEAHGGGSWYGYTF.

V and J are TRBV5-4 and TRBJ2-7; 10 positions match TRBD2. The CDR3 is 15 residues long. The V and J ends lost 4 bases and 5 bases, in that order; junction bases with no gene match: 9. From germline, CDR1 is SGHNT and CDR2 YYREEE (reference sequence). The CDR3 DNA sequence: TGTGCCAGCAGCCCTGGCTTAGCGGGAGGCCACGAGCAGTACTTC. Translating it yields CASSPGLAGGHEQYF.

The chain uses TRBV19 and TRBJ2-6; D is perhaps TRBD2 (5 bases). Trimming took off 3 bases at V and 2 bases at J, with 5 bases between the two ends. Per the germline V gene, CDR1 is LNHDA and CDR2 is SQIVND (reference sequence). The CDR3 is made up of 14 amino acids. The CDR3 loop reads CASSIGAGANVLTF. CDR3 DNA: TGTGCCAGTAGTATCGGGGCTGGGGCCAACGTCCTGACTTTC.

The gene calls are TRBV5-1 and TRBJ2-1; D remains unclear. Per germline, CDR1 SGHRS and CDR2 YFSETQ. V gave up 0 bases and J gave up 8 bases, with 12 bases separating them. CDR3 length equals 14 residues. CDR3 nucleotides: TGCGCCAGCAGCTTGGAGTCCCCGGGTGATGAGCAGTTCTTC. It encodes CASSLESPGDEQFF. Drawing the rest from reference TRBV5-1 and TRBJ2-1, the complete variable domain is KAGVTQTPRYLIKTRGQQVTLSCSPISGHRSVSWYQQTPGQGLQFLFEYFSETQRNKGNFPGRFSGRQFSNSRSEMNVSTLELGDSALYLCASSLESPGDEQFFGPGTRLTVL.

This clone has only a few counts. J is TRBJ1-2 and V is TRBV11-1; 11 positions match TRBD1. Germline V CDR1 and CDR2: SGHAT, FQDESV (reference sequence). This CDR3 has 17 residues. With 4 bases clipped from V and 4 bases from J, the junction kept 11 bases outside the gene matches. The CDR3 region has the DNA TGTGCCAGCAGCTCGAACGCCGCGGGACAGGGGGTCTATGGCTACACCTTC. It is translated as CASSSNAAGQGVYGYTF.

The chain joins TRBV6-5 to TRBJ2-1; 10 nucleotides line up with TRBD2. This CDR3 has 13 amino acids. Germline CDR1 MNHEY, CDR2 SVGAGI. J gave up 6 bases and V 6 bases, and 2 bases lay outside the gene matches. CDR3 nucleotides: TGTGCCAGCAGGACTAGCGGGTTCAATGAGCAGTTCTTC. This translates into CASRTSGFNEQFF.

The V gene is TRBV19, the J gene TRBJ2-1, with 10 bases identical to TRBD1. V dropped 0 bases and J dropped 12; count of bases not matched to a gene: 11. In germline, CDR1 is LNHDA, CDR2 SQIVND (reference sequence). This CDR3 has 16 amino acids. CDR3 sequence (DNA): TGTGCCAGTAGTATAGACGTCTCGGGACAGGGGAGAATGCAGTTCTTC. This encodes CASSIDVSGQGRMQFF.

The chain employs TRBV6-5 and TRBJ2-2; D gene unclear. V was trimmed by 2 bases and J by 0 bases, leaving 4 bases between them. CDR1 is MNHEY, CDR2 SVGAGI, per germline. The CDR3 sequence is 14 residues long. In DNA, the CDR3 is TGTGCCAGCAGTTACCTCGCGAACACCGGGGAGCTGTTTTTT. Residues: CASSYLANTGELFF.

V gene TRBV5-1 combines with J gene TRBJ2-7; weak D call: TRBD1 (6 bases). CDR3 length: 16 amino acids. Germline V CDR1 and CDR2: SGHRS, YFSETQ. V dropped 0 bases and J dropped 0 bases, with 13 bases sitting between them. The CDR3 DNA sequence: TGCGCCAGCAGCTTGGGGGCAGGGGTGAGCTCCTACGAGCAGTACTTC. It translates to CASSLGAGVSSYEQYF.

V and J are TRBV30 and TRBJ1-4, with 9 bases that match TRBD1. Trimming removed 6 bases from V and 3 bases from J; junction bases left unmatched: 14. Germline values: CDR1 GTSNPN, CDR2 SVGIG (reference sequence). CDR3 length equals 17 residues. CDR3 in DNA: TGTGCCTGCCAGCCTTTGACAGGGGGGAGACCTAATGAAAAACTGTTTTTT. Protein product: CACQPLTGGRPNEKLFF.

In its sample, this clone was seen a few times. The germline gene is not matched at one end of the junction; a read error may be the cause. CDR3 region: CATSSLQGGYTF. For the CDR3, the DNA is TGTGCCACCAGTTCCCTGCAGGGGGGCTACACCTTC. The rearrangement uses TRBV10-3 and TRBJ1-2; a weak D match, TRBD1 (6 bases). Germline V lookup: CDR1 ENHRY, CDR2 SYGVKD. There are 12 residues in the CDR3.

CDR3 sequence: CASSLRGVRTDTQYF. The CDR3 DNA reads TGTGCCAGCAGCTTGCGGGGGGTCCGCACAGATACGCAGTATTTT. V gene TRBV5-6 combines with J gene TRBJ2-3; 7 bases line up with TRBD2. Germline CDR1 is SGHDT and CDR2 is YYEEEE. The CDR3 is made up of 15 amino acids. The junction had 3 bases not matched to a gene; V was cut back by 1 base and J by 1 base.

The rearrangement links TRBV7-3 to TRBJ2-5; TRBD2 matches at 9 bases. Germline CDR1 reads SGHTA; CDR2 reads FQGTGA. The ends lost 5 bases at V and 4 bases at J; junction bases unmatched: 11. CDR3 length: 16 amino acids. The CDR3 region is CASSKGGLAGGETQYF. The CDR3 coding sequence is TGTGCCAGCAGCAAAGGGGGACTAGCCGGGGGAGAGACCCAGTACTTC.

This clone has just one count. V gene TRBV4-2 combines with J gene TRBJ1-1, with D possibly matching TRBD1 (6 bases). This CDR3 is 14 amino acids long. Germline V gene data show CDR1 as LGHNA and CDR2 as YNFKEQ. The V and J ends lost 4 bases and 4 bases respectively, with 13 bases between them. In DNA, the CDR3 is TGTGCCAGCAGCCGAGGGGGGGTGGGCACTGAAGCTTTCTTT. It encodes CASSRGGVGTEAFF.

The chain carries TRBV28 and TRBJ2-3; 7 bases are a match to TRBD1. The CDR3 sequence is 15 residues long. CDR1 MDHEN and CDR2 SYDVKM come from the germline V gene. After removal of 6 bases from V and 0 bases from J, the junction contained 6 bases not matched to a gene. The CDR3 nucleotides are TGTGCCAGCAGGGGGACAGCGGCTAGCACAGATACGCAGTATTTT. Its translation is CASRGTAASTDTQYF.

This clone was seen only once. The genes are TRBV5-1 and TRBJ1-5; D ambiguous. In germline, CDR1 is SGHRS, CDR2 YFSETQ. Trimming left V 9 bases short and J 8 bases short, with 27 bases between. This CDR3 has 16 amino acids. The CDR3 protein is CATLDSQIRSWEPQHF. In DNA form, the CDR3 reads TGCGCCACCCTAGATTCCCAGATTCGATCTTGGGAGCCCCAGCATTTT.

The rearrangement links TRBV5-4 to TRBJ1-1; the D gene is possibly TRBD1 (5 bases). Between the trimmed V and J ends, which lost 1 base and 0 bases, there was a span of 7 bases. CDR1 and CDR2 (germline): SGHNT, YYREEE (reference sequence). This CDR3 spans 14 amino acids. Here the CDR3 DNA reads TGTGCCAGCAGCTTGCAGGGTATGAACACTGAAGCTTTCTTT. It codes for CASSLQGMNTEAFF. The complete variable domain, with remaining parts taken from reference TRBV5-4 and TRBJ1-1, reads ETGVTQSPTHLIKTRGQQVTLRCSSQSGHNTVSWYQQALGQGPQFIFQYYREEENGRGNFPPRFSGLQFPNYSSELNVNALELDDSALYLCASSLQGMNTEAFFGQGTRLTVV.